The 8 T cell receptor beta chains reported below all come from one sample, sequenced in a study of blood T cell repertoires in COVID-19 (dated by TCRdb to 2020 to 2022). The library was produced with the immunoSEQ multiplex PCR assay. The source is immuneACCESS, and TCRdb retained only in-frame sequences with V and J called. Part of the clones is not carried over; for the studies checked, unresolved V genes explain less than half of this, and the remainder is unexplained. This sample comprises hundreds of thousands of clones, 80% to 85% of them detected only once. The ten largest clones capture 9.5% to 15% of the sample. What was sequenced was peripheral blood. These receptors all stem from a woman aged 55 to 70 with active or convalescent COVID-19.

The chain couples TRBV7-9 to TRBJ1-1; maybe TRBD1 (5 bases). Germline V CDR1 and CDR2: SEHNR, FQNEAQ (reference sequence). The CDR3 loop spans 13 amino acids. Between the trimmed V and J ends, which lost 5 bases and 5 bases, there was a span of 12 bases. DNA for the CDR3: TGTGCCAGCAGCCCCACACAGGAGACTGAAGCTTTCTTT. It specifies CASSPTQETEAFF.

The chain recombines TRBV6-5 with TRBJ2-5, with TRBD2 identical over 8 bases. V dropped 6 bases and J dropped 5; count of bases not matched to a gene: 8. CDR1 MNHEY and CDR2 SVGAGI come from the germline V gene. The CDR3 has 14 amino acids. The CDR3 loop reads CASRDGGARETQYF. DNA of the CDR3: TGTGCCAGCAGGGACGGGGGGGCCCGGGAGACCCAGTACTTC.

CDR3 loop: CASRLATGYNSPLHF. In DNA, the CDR3 is TGTGCAAGTCGCTTAGCGACAGGGTATAATTCACCCCTCCACTTT. This chain connects TRBV12-2 to TRBJ1-6; TRBD1 is the table's D call and was not checked against the DNA. TRBV12-2 has pseudogene status. CDR3 size: 15 residues.

The V gene is TRBV11-2, the J gene TRBJ1-1; D is ambiguous. From germline, CDR1 is SGHAT and CDR2 FQNNGV. The length of the CDR3 is 15 residues. Trimming left V 1 base short and J 1 base short, with 10 bases between. The CDR3 reads CASSLVSVKNTEAFF. In nucleotides, the CDR3 is TGTGCCAGCAGCTTAGTATCGGTAAAGAACACTGAAGCTTTCTTT. Based on the CDR3 plus reference TRBV11-2 and TRBJ1-1, the full variable domain is EAGVAQSPRYKIIEKRQSVAFWCNPISGHATLYWYQQILGQGPKLLIQFQNNGVVDDSQLPKDRFSAERLKGVDSTLKIQPAKLEDSAVYLCASSLVSVKNTEAFFGQGTRLTVV.

The rearrangement links TRBV6-1 to TRBJ2-7; 10 bases map to TRBD1. CDR1 is MNHNS and CDR2 is SASEGT in the germline V gene. This CDR3 is 14 amino acids long. The V segment lost 2 bases and the J segment 7 bases; nucleotides outside the gene matches: 5. The DNA of the CDR3 is TGTGCCAGCAGTGAACCGGGACAGGGGTGGGAGCAGTACTTC. Its translation: CASSEPGQGWEQYF.

The chain uses TRBV30 and TRBJ1-1; maybe TRBD1 (6 bases). The CDR3 covers 13 residues. V was shortened by 3 bases and J by 2 bases, with 10 bases between the two germline ends. Germline V gives CDR1 GTSNPN, CDR2 SVGIG (reference sequence). The CDR3: CAWRGGDNTEAFF. The CDR3 nucleotides are TGTGCCTGGAGAGGGGGGGATAACACTGAAGCTTTCTTT. Variable domain in full (rest from reference TRBV30 and TRBJ1-1): SQTIHQWPATLVQPVGSPLSLECTVEGTSNPNLYWYRQAAGRGLQLLFYSVGIGQISSEVPQNLSASRPQDRQFILSSKKLLLSDSGFYLCAWRGGDNTEAFFGQGTRLTVV.

The V and J genes are TRBV7-3 and TRBJ2-5, with TRBD2 matching 8 bases. The CDR3 is 15 residues long. The junction had 4 bases not matched to a gene; V was cut back by 0 bases and J by 4 bases. The germline V gene encodes CDR1 SGHTA and CDR2 FQGTGA. In nucleotides, the CDR3 is TGTGCCAGCAGCTTAACCGGGGGGGCCTCAGAGACCCAGTACTTC. Translation: CASSLTGGASETQYF.

This chain joins TRBV27 and TRBJ2-7; TRBD1 aligns across 10 bases. V lost 6 bases, J lost 2 bases, and 7 bases stayed unmatched. The CDR3 covers 15 residues. Per the germline V gene, CDR1 is MNHEY and CDR2 is SMNVEV (reference sequence). The CDR3 nucleotides are TGTGCCAGCAGCCAGACAGGGGGCGCTCCCTACGAGCAGTACTTC. This gives the protein CASSQTGGAPYEQYF.